This T cell receptor beta chain was sequenced for a study of identical twins. This clonotype was seen more than once but under ten times. Its specificity is unknown. Notes on the study in general: Models underestimated how often monozygotic twins shared out-of-frame TCR alpha. Among beta out-of-frame sequences, excess sharing between twins appeared weaker.

Each CDR3 protein is one row after TCRdb ran MiXCR on the 5' RACE reads. The repertoire includes hundreds of thousands of distinct CDR3 sequences, roughly 24% of them detected once, and 2.5% to 3.5% sits in the top ten. The same data also contributed to another study, on T cells expressing NK-cell markers. Per that paper: Once again these clonotypes came out on top in the CD3+CD56-NKG2C+ fraction of several donors.

The sequence was obtained from a young woman in good health. The specimen sequenced was CD4+ T cells sorted from blood.

CDR3 nucleotides: TGCGCCAGCAGCTTGTCACGGTATGGCTACACCTTC. Translation: CASSLSRYGYTF. The rearrangement joins TRBV5-1 to TRBJ1-2; D gene uncertain. The CDR3 has 12 residues. The germline V gene has CDR1 SGHRS and CDR2 YFSETQ. Deletions cut 1 base from V and 5 bases from J, with 6 bases between.